The next 20 T cell receptor beta chains were all read from a single sample in a study of T cells in Graves' hyperthyroidism and ophthalmopathy. Researchers took RNA transcripts and amplified the TCR beta CDR3 regions from them. Researchers ran a first-round RT-PCR on the TCR CDR3 using the HTBI primer set. MiXCR, run by TCRdb on the multiplex PCR reads, gives a single entry per CDR3 protein. The repertoire has under 500,000 distinct CDR3 sequences, over 11% of them found once; the top ten carry around 28%. Sequencing input: blood. The receptor source for this set is a man in his forties or fifties with Graves' ophthalmopathy.

This clonotype was observed at least ten times. The genes are TRBV11-2 and TRBJ1-3; D is ambiguous. V lost 2 bases, J lost 2 bases, and 7 bases lay in between. CDR3 length equals 14 residues. Germline CDR1 reads SGHAT; CDR2 reads FQNNGV. The CDR3 is CASSLTGTGNTIYF. The CDR3, as DNA: TGTGCCAGCAGCTTAACGGGAACTGGAAACACCATATATTTT.

Many counts were recorded for this clonotype. This chain joins TRBV7-9 and TRBJ2-1; the D gene is possibly TRBD1 (7 bases). V lost 2 bases to trimming and J lost 7 bases, with 15 bases between them. Germline V lookup: CDR1 SEHNR, CDR2 FQNEAQ (reference sequence). CDR3 length: 15 amino acids. CDR3 sequence (DNA): TGTGCCAGCAGCTTATGGCAGGGGGGTATGAATGAGCAGTTCTTC. This translates into CASSLWQGGMNEQFF.

The sample holds many counts of this clonotype. This chain connects TRBV20-1 to TRBJ2-5, with D perhaps TRBD1 (6 bases). CDR1 is DFQATT and CDR2 is SNEGSKA in the germline V gene (reference sequence). Trimming took off 2 bases at V and 0 bases at J, with 13 bases between the two ends. This CDR3 comprises 15 residues. The CDR3, as DNA: TGCAGTGCTAGAATTCGAGGACAGAACCAAGAGACCCAGTACTTC. Encoded protein: CSARIRGQNQETQYF.

The V call is TRBV20-1, the J call TRBJ2-2, with 8 positions matching TRBD1. V was clipped by 1 base and J by 3 bases; unmatched bases: 7. The CDR3 consists of 16 residues. Germline V CDR1 and CDR2: DFQATT, SNEGSKA (reference sequence). CDR3 amino acids: CSARGGAGGDTGELFF. CDR3 nucleotides: TGCAGTGCTAGAGGTGGGGCAGGGGGCGACACCGGGGAGCTGTTTTTT.

This clonotype was detected ten times or more. The CDR3 sequence is CASSLGTGTYSYEQYF. The DNA for the CDR3 is TGTGCCAGCAGCTTAGGTACTGGGACATACTCCTACGAGCAGTACTTC. The V and J genes are TRBV7-9 and TRBJ2-7; tentative D call: TRBD1 (6 bases). The CDR3 runs 16 residues. V shed 1 base and J shed 0 bases, with 13 bases lying between them. Germline CDR1 reads SEHNR; CDR2 reads FQNEAQ (reference sequence).

The CDR3 here is CASRLTSGVTDTQYF. Here the CDR3 DNA reads TGTGCCAGCAGACTGACTAGCGGGGTCACAGATACGCAGTATTTT. The chain has TRBV12-3 or TRBV12-4 and TRBJ2-3, with 11 nucleotides matching TRBD2. The CDR3 covers 15 residues. J was trimmed by 2 bases and V by 6 bases; bases with no gene match: 4.

The chain carries TRBV7-9 and TRBJ2-6; 14 bases are shared with TRBD2. V lost 4 bases, J lost 3 bases, and 8 bases stayed unmatched. There are 19 residues in the CDR3. Germline V gene sequence: CDR1 SEHNR, CDR2 FQNEAQ (reference sequence). The CDR3 sequence is CASSSTGTSGSGGANVLTF. CDR3 sequence (DNA): TGTGCCAGCAGCTCGACCGGGACTAGCGGGAGCGGTGGGGCCAACGTCCTGACTTTC.

The chain links TRBV30 to TRBJ1-1; a weak D match, TRBD1 (5 bases). There are 13 residues in the CDR3. Germline CDR1 and CDR2: GTSNPN and SVGIG (reference sequence). V was clipped by 1 base and J by 4 bases, with 10 bases between them. The CDR3 region has the DNA TGTGCCTGGAGTGAGGTGGACACCACTGAAGCTTTCTTT. Encoded protein: CAWSEVDTTEAFF. Full variable domain (rest looked up from reference TRBV30 and TRBJ1-1): SQTIHQWPATLVQPVGSPLSLECTVEGTSNPNLYWYRQAAGRGLQLLFYSVGIGQISSEVPQNLSASRPQDRQFILSSKKLLLSDSGFYLCAWSEVDTTEAFFGQGTRLTVV.

V gene TRBV5-1 combines with J gene TRBJ2-1, with D unclear. The CDR3 covers 13 residues. Looked up from germline, CDR1 is SGHRS and CDR2 is YFSETQ. The V end lost 4 bases, the J end lost 7 bases, and 12 bases lay between the germline ends. The CDR3 sequence: CASSLPTANEQFF. For the CDR3, the DNA is TGCGCCAGCAGCCTACCAACCGCAAATGAGCAGTTCTTC.

Concerning this clonotype itself: A much more abundant neighbour one base away suggests this may be a read error. This chain's CDR3 is CASSDSGSLEQYF. As DNA, the CDR3 is TGTGCCAGCAGTGATAGCGGGAGTCTCGAGCAGTACTTC. The V gene is TRBV27, the J gene TRBJ2-7; TRBD2 agrees at 9 bases. Germline-derived CDR1 and CDR2 are MNHEY and SMNVEV (reference sequence). The ends lost 5 bases at V and 6 bases at J; junction bases unmatched: 5. The CDR3 totals 13 residues.

The chain joins TRBV7-2 to TRBJ2-5; D call uncertain. Trimming took off 2 bases at V and 4 bases at J, with 8 bases between the two ends. This CDR3 is built from 13 residues. Germline lookup yields CDR1 SGHTA and CDR2 FQGNSA. CDR3 nucleotide sequence: TGTGCCAGCAGCTTAACGGTAGGAGAGACCCAGTACTTC. This gives the protein CASSLTVGETQYF. The full variable domain, its missing parts supplied by reference TRBV7-2 and TRBJ2-5, is GAGVSQSPSNKVTEKGKDVELRCDPISGHTALYWYRQSLGQGLEFLIYFQGNSAPDKSGLPSDRFSAERTGGSVSTLTIQRTQQEDSAVYLCASSLTVGETQYFGPGTRLLVL.

V gene TRBV19 combines with J gene TRBJ2-7; 7 nucleotides match TRBD2. Per germline, CDR1 LNHDA and CDR2 SQIVND (reference sequence). This CDR3 comprises 17 residues. With V trimmed by 4 bases and J by 1 base, 13 bases remained unmatched. Written as DNA, the CDR3 is TGTGCCAGTAGTAACAACCTAATGAGCGGGATGTCCTACGAGCAGTACTTC. This encodes CASSNNLMSGMSYEQYF.

The V and J genes are TRBV19 and TRBJ2-7; TRBD1 aligns across 9 bases. This CDR3 spans 15 amino acids. V shed 9 bases, J shed 5 bases, and the junction held 14 bases outside the gene matches. Germline CDR1 and CDR2: LNHDA and SQIVND (reference sequence). The CDR3 spells CARSLWGQGRDEQYF. In DNA, the CDR3 is TGTGCCAGAAGCCTCTGGGGACAGGGTCGGGACGAGCAGTACTTC.

The genes are TRBV29-1 and TRBJ1-1; 7 nucleotides agree with TRBD1. V shed 5 bases, J shed 4 bases, and the junction held 16 bases outside the gene matches. Germline CDR1 is SQVTM and CDR2 is ANQGSEA. The CDR3 sequence is 16 residues long. In DNA, the CDR3 is TGCAGCGTTAGGGTTTGGGACAGCCAAGATTCCACTGAAGCTTTCTTT. This sequence encodes CSVRVWDSQDSTEAFF.

The table lists this clonotype with many counts. The CDR3 protein is CASSLTENYEQYF. In DNA, the CDR3 is TGTGCCAGCAGCCTGACAGAGAACTACGAGCAGTACTTC. V is TRBV11-2 and J is TRBJ2-7; TRBD1 is a possible D gene (5 bases). Germline values: CDR1 SGHAT, CDR2 FQNNGV. The ends were cut back, 5 bases at V and 3 bases at J, with 11 bases in the middle. CDR3 length: 13 residues.

The chain couples TRBV6-1 to TRBJ2-5; D is unclear. V was cut by 5 bases and J by 5 bases, with 12 bases left in between. This CDR3 is built from 13 residues. Germline V CDR1 and CDR2: MNHNS, SASEGT. CDR3 sequence (DNA): TGTGCCAGCAGTCGCCAGCCGGTTGAGACCCAGTACTTC. Its protein product is CASSRQPVETQYF.

This clonotype was recorded at least ten times. The V gene is TRBV28, the J gene TRBJ1-3, with D possibly matching TRBD1 (6 bases). Germline V gene data show CDR1 as MDHEN and CDR2 as SYDVKM. The V end lost 4 bases, the J end lost 3 bases, and 19 bases lay between the germline ends. The CDR3 has 17 residues. CDR3 coding DNA: TGTGCCAGCAGTTCCCCACAGGGTTTTTCGGTTGGAAACACCATATATTTT. Its protein product is CASSSPQGFSVGNTIYF.

This clonotype was recorded at least ten times. This chain uses TRBV28 with TRBJ1-1; 8 bases match TRBD1. CDR3 length: 15 residues. The V and J ends lost 5 bases and 14 bases, in that order; junction bases with no gene match: 19. Per germline, CDR1 MDHEN and CDR2 SYDVKM. Here the CDR3 reads CASSDRGTPSHSSFF. As DNA, the CDR3 is TGTGCCAGCAGTGACAGGGGTACCCCGTCACACTCTTCCTTCTTT. The variable domain in full, with the rest retrieved from reference TRBV28 and TRBJ1-1, is DVKVTQSSRYLVKRTGEKVFLECVQDMDHENMFWYRQDPGLGLRLIYFSYDVKMKEKGDIPEGYSVSREKKERFSLILESASTNQTSMYLCASSDRGTPSHSSFFGQGTRLTVV.

This clonotype appeared many times. This chain joins TRBV5-5 and TRBJ1-6; D remains ambiguous. CDR3 length: 13 residues. Trimming cost V 4 bases and J 8 bases, with 10 bases left between them. Germline V gene data show CDR1 as SGHKS and CDR2 as YYEKEE (reference sequence). CDR3 region: CASSPDRDSPLHF. For the CDR3, the DNA is TGTGCCAGCAGCCCAGACCGGGATTCACCCCTCCACTTT.

The chain combines TRBV29-1 with TRBJ2-1; TRBD2 matches 8 bases. CDR3 size: 13 residues. V was clipped by 3 bases and J by 9 bases; unmatched bases: 7. Germline V gives CDR1 SQVTM, CDR2 ANQGSEA. CDR3 coding DNA: TGCAGCGTTGACCGGGGGGGGGCCGGTGAGCAGTTCTTC. Protein sequence: CSVDRGGAGEQFF.